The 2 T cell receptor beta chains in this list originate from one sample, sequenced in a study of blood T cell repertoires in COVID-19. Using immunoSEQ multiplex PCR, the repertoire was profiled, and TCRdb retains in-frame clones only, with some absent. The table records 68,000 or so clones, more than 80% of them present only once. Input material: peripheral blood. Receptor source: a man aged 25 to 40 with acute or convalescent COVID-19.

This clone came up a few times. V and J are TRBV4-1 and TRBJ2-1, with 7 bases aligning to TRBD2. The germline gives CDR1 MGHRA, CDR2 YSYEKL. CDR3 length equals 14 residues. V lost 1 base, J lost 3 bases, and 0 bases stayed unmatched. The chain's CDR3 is CASSQGTSYNEQFF. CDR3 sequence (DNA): TGCGCCAGCAGCCAAGGGACTAGCTACAATGAGCAGTTCTTC.

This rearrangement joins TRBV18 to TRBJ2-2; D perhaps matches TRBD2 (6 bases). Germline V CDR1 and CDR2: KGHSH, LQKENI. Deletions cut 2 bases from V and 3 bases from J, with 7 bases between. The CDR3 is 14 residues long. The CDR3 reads CASSPSGDTGELFF. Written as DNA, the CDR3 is TGTGCCAGCTCACCATCGGGGGACACCGGGGAGCTGTTTTTT.